The rows below give T cell receptor beta chains drawn from one sample of a study of OX40 agonist ivuxolimab in advanced cancers. Assay used: immunoSEQ multiplex PCR; TCRdb lists only in-frame clones, some missing. The sample lists around 20,000 clones, 70% to 80% occurring once. The material was CD4+ or CD8+ T cells sorted from blood, obtained in a trial of the OX40 agonist ivuxolimab. These receptors originate from an adult with an advanced solid tumor such as melanoma, head and neck, liver or kidney cancer. CDR3s include the opening cysteine and the closing phenylalanine or tryptophan. D genes are given only for firm matches. Clone size is not always given. Where it is, it says once, few, many or a class for expanded clones.

DNA	CDR3	J	V	D	length	size
TGCGCCAGCAGCTACAGCAGCGGGGGTCCCAGTGAGCAGTTCTTC	CASSYSSGGPSEQFF	TRBJ2-1	TRBV5-1	TRBD2	15	.
TGTGCCAGCAGCCTTGACAGTTATAGCAATCAGCCCCAGCATTTT	CASSLDSYSNQPQHF	TRBJ1-5	TRBV5-5	.	15	.
TGTGCCAGCAGTGAACGGGGTGGACTAGCGGTTGGTATGGGGGAGCAGTACTTC	CASSERGGLAVGMGEQYF	TRBJ2-7	TRBV2	TRBD2	18	.
TGTGCCAGCGGGGAAACCTACGAGCAGTACTTC	CASGETYEQYF	TRBJ2-7	TRBV27	.	11	.
TGCGCCAGCAGTCTTGGGAATGAGCAGTTCTTC	CASSLGNEQFF	TRBJ2-1	TRBV10-1	.	11	.
TGTGCCAGCAGTTACCCCCAGGGGGAGGGCCAAGAGACCCAGTACTTC	CASSYPQGEGQETQYF	TRBJ2-5	TRBV6-5	.	16	.
TGTGCCAGCAGTCCCTACGGCACCGGGGAGCTGTTTTTT	CASSPYGTGELFF	TRBJ2-2	TRBV27	.	13	once
TGTGCCAGCAGTTACTCGGATTCCTCCTATGGCTACACCTTC	CASSYSDSSYGYTF	TRBJ1-2	TRBV6-5	.	14	few
TGTGCCATCACCCTAGGGTCCTACGAGCAGTACTTC	CAITLGSYEQYF	TRBJ2-7	TRBV11-1	.	12	.
TGTGCCAGCAGCGTCACTAGCACAGATACGCAGTATTTT	CASSVTSTDTQYF	TRBJ2-3	TRBV9	.	13	.
TGTGCCAGTAGTATTCACTCAGGGGCAGATACGCAGTATTTT	CASSIHSGADTQYF	TRBJ2-3	TRBV19	.	14	few
TGTGCCAGCACCCTAGGGGGACTGCAGAGTGATGGCTACACCTTC	CASTLGGLQSDGYTF	TRBJ1-2	TRBV2	.	15	.
TGTGCCAGCAGAGACCGAACCTACGAGCAGTACTTC	CASRDRTYEQYF	TRBJ2-7	TRBV2	.	12	.
TGTGCCAGTAGTATCGGAGGAAACACCATATATTTT	CASSIGGNTIYF	TRBJ1-3	TRBV19	.	12	.
TGCGCCAGCAGCCAAGAATTCAGGTCCAGGAATTCACCCCTCCACTTT	CASSQEFRSRNSPLHF	TRBJ1-6	TRBV4-3	.	16	.
TGTGCCAGCAGCTCAGACAGGGGGCGCGGCAATGAGCAGTTCTTC	CASSSDRGRGNEQFF	TRBJ2-1	TRBV7-9	TRBD1	15	few
TGCGCCAGCTTCGCATTAGCGGGGGGCCGGGGAGAGACCCAGTACTTC	CASFALAGGRGETQYF	TRBJ2-5	TRBV4-3	TRBD2	16	.
TGTGCCAGTAGTATAGTAAGCGGGGGGGCTAATGAGCAGTTCTTC	CASSIVSGGANEQFF	TRBJ2-1	TRBV19	TRBD2	15	.
TGTGCCAGTAGTATTATTGGGACAGCGGTCGTCCTAGATCAGCCCCAGCATTTT	CASSIIGTAVVLDQPQHF	TRBJ1-5	TRBV19	TRBD1	18	.
TGTGCCAGCAGTCCATACAGGGCCCAACACGAGCAGTACTTC	CASSPYRAQHEQYF	TRBJ2-7	TRBV27	.	14	.
TGTGCCAGCAGCCTCGGGACAGGGGGCAGCGAGCAGTACTTC	CASSLGTGGSEQYF	TRBJ2-7	TRBV7-9	TRBD1	14	few
TGCGCCAGCAGTGAAGAGACTAGCGGTTACAATGAGCAGTTCTTC	CASSEETSGYNEQFF	TRBJ2-1	TRBV10-1	TRBD2	15	.
TGTGCCAGCAGCTCGAGCAGGGGGCTCGGCACTGAAGCTTTCTTT	CASSSSRGLGTEAFF	TRBJ1-1	TRBV7-6	TRBD1	15	once
TGTGCCAGCAGCCTCGGACCGGGTCGGGATGAGCAGTTCTTC	CASSLGPGRDEQFF	TRBJ2-1	TRBV9	.	14	.